The 20 T cell receptor beta chains below all came from one sample that was sequenced in a study of cytomegalovirus exposure and HLA in healthy donors. With 60 Vbeta and 13 Jbeta primers, the PCR was carried out. Data came from immunoSEQ multiplex PCR; TCRdb stores just in-frame clones and leaves some out. The data contain approximately 180,000 clones, roughly an eighth of them singletons. The sequencing sample was made of PBMCs. These receptors were collected from a man aged 45-65 years in good health and CMV-seropositive.

A few counts support this clone. This chain links TRBV5-1 with TRBJ2-5; TRBD2 aligns across 7 bases. This CDR3 spans 16 amino acids. Looked up from germline, CDR1 is SGHRS and CDR2 is YFSETQ. The ends lost 3 bases at V and 2 bases at J; junction bases unmatched: 10. CDR3 loop: CASSSLGGTGQETQYF. CDR3 coding DNA: TGCGCCAGCAGCTCACTGGGGGGGACCGGACAAGAGACCCAGTACTTC.

This clone occurred a few times. The chain recombines TRBV30 with TRBJ2-5; D may be TRBD2 (6 bases). This CDR3 spans 15 amino acids. V shed 3 bases and J shed 5 bases, with 19 bases lying between them. The germline V gene has CDR1 GTSNPN and CDR2 SVGIG (reference sequence). Written as DNA, the CDR3 is TGTGCCTGGAGGTTCCTCGGAGGGGCTGGGGAGACCCAGTACTTC. Encoded protein: CAWRFLGGAGETQYF.

V usage is TRBV6-1 and J usage is TRBJ1-5, with 8 bases lining up with TRBD1. This CDR3 contains 14 residues. V gave up 8 bases and J gave up 6 bases; unmatched junction bases: 9. CDR1 and CDR2 from the germline V gene are MNHNS and SASEGT. CDR3 protein: CASERQGLGQPQHF. CDR3 DNA: TGTGCCAGCGAACGACAGGGGCTGGGTCAGCCCCAGCATTTT.

This clone came up once. The chain uses TRBV7-2 and TRBJ2-3, with TRBD2 matching 9 bases. J was trimmed by 8 bases and V by 7 bases; bases with no gene match: 10. Germline assignment: CDR1 SGHTA and CDR2 FQGNSA. CDR3 length: 14 amino acids. The CDR3 reads CASNRPGTSRTQYF. The CDR3 DNA reads as TGTGCCAGCAACCGTCCCGGGACTAGCCGTACGCAGTATTTT.

This clone was picked up a small number of times. The chain's CDR3 is CATSARGAASNQPQHF. CDR3 nucleotide sequence: TGTGCCACCAGCGCCAGGGGAGCAGCGAGCAATCAGCCCCAGCATTTT. V is TRBV15 and J is TRBJ1-5; TRBD1 might be the D (6 bases). V lost 5 bases to trimming and J lost 1 base, with 15 bases between them. The CDR3 consists of 16 residues. The V gene's germline CDR1 is LNHNV and CDR2 YYDKDF (reference sequence).

This clone has just a few counts. The chain joins TRBV10-1 to TRBJ2-5; 8 positions agree with TRBD1. Germline CDR1 and CDR2: WNHNN and SYGVQD (reference sequence). The junction had 10 bases not matched to a gene; V was cut back by 7 bases and J by 3 bases. The CDR3 is 15 residues long. CDR3 amino acids: CASTKLDREEETQYF. CDR3 nucleotides: TGCGCCAGCACCAAATTGGACAGGGAGGAAGAGACCCAGTACTTC.

This clone was observed a single time. The CDR3 DNA reads as TGTGCCAGCAGCTTATGGCAGTTGGACTATGGCTACACCTTC. It translates to CASSLWQLDYGYTF. The rearrangement joins TRBV5-8 to TRBJ1-2; no firm D call. Germline V CDR1 and CDR2: SGHTS, YDEGEE. CDR3 length: 14 amino acids. The V end was cut by 2 bases, the J end by 3 bases, with 11 bases between.

Note on this clone: The sample contains more than one DNA sequence encoding this CDR3. This chain connects TRBV2 to TRBJ2-3, with D possibly being TRBD1 (7 bases). The germline V and J ends were trimmed by 1 base and 5 bases, with 10 bases remaining between them. Germline V lookup: CDR1 SNHLY, CDR2 FYNNEI. The CDR3 runs 14 residues. CDR3 residues: CASSEDRGGDTQYF. The CDR3 region has the DNA TGTGCCAGCAGTGAAGACAGGGGAGGAGATACGCAGTATTTT.

The chain combines TRBV2 with TRBJ2-4; 15 nucleotides line up with TRBD2. The CDR3 has 18 amino acids. CDR1 and CDR2 from the germline V gene are SNHLY and FYNNEI. V lost 2 bases to trimming and J lost 7 bases; unmatched junction nucleotides: 9. In DNA form, the CDR3 reads TGTGCCAGCAGTGAACCAGGGACTAGCGGGGGGTTACGGAACATTCAGTACTTC. Its protein product is CASSEPGTSGGLRNIQYF.

This clone has more than one count but fewer than ten. The chain employs TRBV4-3 and TRBJ2-6; maybe TRBD1 (5 bases). The length of the CDR3 is 18 residues. The germline gives CDR1 LGHNA, CDR2 YSLEER. The germline V and J ends were trimmed by 0 bases and 0 bases, with 12 bases remaining between them. The CDR3, as DNA: TGCGCCAGCAGCCAAGACTTCCATGACAGCTCTGGGGCCAACGTCCTGACTTTC. Translating gives CASSQDFHDSSGANVLTF.

This clone was observed a few times. This chain uses TRBV13 with TRBJ2-5; no reliable D call. Germline V gene lookup returns CDR1 PRHDT and CDR2 FYEKMQ (reference sequence). The V gene lost 1 base and the J gene lost 2 bases, with 11 bases spanning the gap. The CDR3 contains 15 residues. The CDR3 DNA sequence: TGTGCCAGCAGCTTAGAAGCAGGCTCACAAGAGACCCAGTACTTC. Translating gives CASSLEAGSQETQYF.

The chain links TRBV6-1 to TRBJ2-5, with a possible D match to TRBD2 (5 bases). V lost 10 bases, J lost 6 bases, and 18 bases lay in between. Germline-derived CDR1 and CDR2 are MNHNS and SASEGT. This CDR3 is 13 amino acids long. CDR3 in amino acids: CANRGSPGKTQYF. In DNA form, the CDR3 reads TGTGCCAACCGTGGGTCGCCGGGGAAGACCCAGTACTTC.

This clone showed up just a few times. The chain joins TRBV5-1 to TRBJ1-1, with a weak D call TRBD1 (5 bases). This CDR3 spans 15 amino acids. The V gene's germline CDR1 is SGHRS and CDR2 YFSETQ. V was shortened by 4 bases and J by 0 bases, with 13 bases between the two germline ends. The CDR3 spells CASSPPGRVNTEAFF. The CDR3 coding sequence is TGCGCCAGCAGCCCCCCTGGCAGGGTGAACACTGAAGCTTTCTTT.

The chain is built from TRBV9 and TRBJ2-2; possibly TRBD1 for D (6 bases). Germline lookup yields CDR1 SGDLS and CDR2 YYNGEE. V lost 6 bases and J 6 bases, leaving 21 bases between the germline ends. This CDR3 is 16 amino acids long. This chain's CDR3 is CASIRGEGGRPGELFF. The CDR3 nucleotides read TGTGCCAGCATCAGGGGAGAAGGGGGTAGGCCCGGGGAGCTGTTTTTT.

This chain joins TRBV4-3 and TRBJ1-6, with a tentative D call TRBD1 (6 bases). Trimming pared 0 bases from V and 6 bases from J, leaving 9 bases between. CDR3 length: 15 amino acids. Germline CDR1 reads LGHNA; CDR2 reads YSLEER. The CDR3 sequence: CASSQDGGRNSPLHF. CDR3 sequence (DNA): TGCGCCAGCAGCCAAGATGGGGGCCGTAATTCACCCCTCCACTTT.

The gene calls are TRBV6-5 and TRBJ1-1; the match to TRBD1 covers 7 bases. Germline V CDR1 and CDR2: MNHEY, SVGAGI. V shed 7 bases and J 11 bases; nucleotides not matched to a gene: 10. This CDR3 has 12 residues. CDR3 coding DNA: TGTGCCAGCATCGAAAAAGGGACAGCTGCTTTCTTT. Protein sequence: CASIEKGTAAFF.

This clone has a handful of counts. Relative to the germline gene, one junction end is altered; a read error may explain this. The J gene is TRBJ1-1, the V gene TRBV29-1; D uncertain. The germline CDR1 and CDR2 sequences are SQVTM and ANQGSEA. The CDR3 has 11 amino acids. The CDR3 region has the DNA TGCAGCGTTGGCAGGAACAATGAAGCTTTCTTT. Its protein is CSVGRNNEAFF.

The chain employs TRBV19 and TRBJ1-3, with 7 bases lining up with TRBD1. The germline gives CDR1 LNHDA, CDR2 SQIVND (reference sequence). The CDR3 extends over 14 amino acids. The trim removed 5 bases at V and 4 bases at J, leaving 5 bases unmatched. CDR3 DNA: TGTGCCAGTAGTCCGCCGGGACAGGGAAACACCATATATTTT. It is translated as CASSPPGQGNTIYF. The complete variable domain, with remaining parts taken from reference TRBV19 and TRBJ1-3, reads DGGITQSPKYLFRKEGQNVTLSCEQNLNHDAMYWYRQDPGQGLRLIYYSQIVNDFQKGDIAEGYSVSREKKESFPLTVTSAQKNPTAFYLCASSPPGQGNTIYFGEGSWLTVV.

This clone was picked up a small number of times. The chain has TRBV7-2 and TRBJ1-4, with D maybe TRBD1 (6 bases). The germline gives CDR1 SGHTA, CDR2 FQGNSA. Trimming stripped 6 bases from V and 5 bases from J, with 16 bases between. The CDR3 is made up of 15 amino acids. This chain's CDR3 is CASSRNRDRNEKLFF. The CDR3, as DNA: TGTGCCAGCAGTAGGAACAGGGATAGGAATGAAAAACTGTTTTTT. The full variable domain, in which reference TRBV7-2 and TRBJ1-4 provide the parts outside the CDR3, is GAGVSQSPSNKVTEKGKDVELRCDPISGHTALYWYRQSLGQGLEFLIYFQGNSAPDKSGLPSDRFSAERTGGSVSTLTIQRTQQEDSAVYLCASSRNRDRNEKLFFGSGTQLSVL.

J is TRBJ1-2 and V is TRBV7-9; perhaps TRBD1 as D (6 bases). The CDR3 covers 14 residues. In germline, CDR1 is SEHNR, CDR2 FQNEAQ (reference sequence). V gave up 5 bases and J gave up 8 bases, with 18 bases separating them. CDR3 region: CASSTSTGPSGYTF. The CDR3 nucleotides read TGTGCCAGCAGCACCTCCACAGGGCCGTCGGGCTACACCTTC.